This entry lists 13 T cell receptor beta chains sequenced from one sample in a study of cytomegalovirus exposure and HLA in healthy donors. Amplification used 60 Vbeta primers and 13 Jbeta primers. The assay was immunoSEQ multiplex PCR, and TCRdb's table has in-frame clones only and misses some. The table has 200,000 to 250,000 clones, 80% to 90% seen once. The specimen was PBMCs. The receptor source for this set is a woman younger than 35 in good health and CMV-seronegative.

The sample holds one count of this clone. V and J are TRBV15 and TRBJ2-5; tentative D call: TRBD1 (5 bases). The CDR3 spans 16 residues. Germline V lookup: CDR1 LNHNV, CDR2 YYDKDF (reference sequence). V lost 3 bases to trimming and J lost 1 base, with 15 bases between them. The CDR3: CATSSELTGFQETQYF. CDR3 sequence (DNA): TGTGCCACCAGCAGTGAATTAACAGGTTTCCAAGAGACCCAGTACTTC.

This chain uses TRBV7-8 with TRBJ2-7; possible D gene TRBD2, 6 bases. The germline V and J ends were trimmed by 3 bases and 6 bases, with 12 bases remaining between them. Germline values: CDR1 SGHVS, CDR2 FQNEAQ. This CDR3 is built from 13 residues. CDR3 in amino acids: CASSFTSLSEQYF. The CDR3 DNA reads as TGTGCCAGCAGCTTTACTAGCCTGAGCGAGCAGTACTTC.

V gene TRBV4-3 combines with J gene TRBJ2-7; D perhaps matches TRBD1 (6 bases). CDR1 and CDR2 (germline): LGHNA, YSLEER. Between the trimmed V and J ends, which lost 1 base and 3 bases, there was a span of 13 bases. The CDR3 covers 15 residues. The CDR3 DNA reads TGCGCCAGCAGCCAAGGGGGACACGAGAGCTACGAGCAGTACTTC. Protein sequence: CASSQGGHESYEQYF.

Written as DNA, the CDR3 is TGTGCCAGCTCACCACCGGACAGGGACCAAGAGACCCAGTACTTC. It specifies CASSPPDRDQETQYF. The V gene is TRBV18, the J gene TRBJ2-5; 8 bases match TRBD1. Germline V lookup: CDR1 KGHSH, CDR2 LQKENI. J gave up 0 bases and V 0 bases, and 0 bases lay outside the gene matches. The CDR3 extends over 15 amino acids.

The chain combines TRBV27 with TRBJ2-3; maybe TRBD2 (5 bases). Germline V gene lookup returns CDR1 MNHEY and CDR2 SMNVEV (reference sequence). V lost 3 bases and J 6 bases, leaving 10 bases between the germline ends. The CDR3 contains 13 residues. CDR3 residues: CASSLGVPDTQYF. The DNA of the CDR3 is TGTGCCAGCAGTTTGGGAGTTCCTGATACGCAGTATTTT.

The genes are TRBV30 and TRBJ1-5, with 7 bases matching TRBD1. Germline V gene data show CDR1 as GTSNPN and CDR2 as SVGIG (reference sequence). The CDR3 is 14 amino acids. The ends lost 4 bases at V and 5 bases at J; junction bases unmatched: 8. The CDR3 loop reads CAWTPDRVHQPQHF. CDR3 DNA: TGTGCCTGGACCCCCGACAGGGTCCATCAGCCCCAGCATTTT.

The rearrangement uses TRBV4-3 and TRBJ1-3; 7 bases map to TRBD1. The germline gives CDR1 LGHNA, CDR2 YSLEER. V trimming: 4 bases; J trimming: 7 bases; junction bases outside the gene matches: 7. This CDR3 is built from 14 residues. CDR3 loop: CASSRGQASNTIYF. CDR3 bases: TGCGCCAGCAGCCGAGGACAGGCCAGTAACACCATATATTTT.

This clone has at least ten counts. The CDR3, as DNA: TGTGCCAGTAGTATTAATCTGAACGGCTACGAGCAGTACTTC. It translates to CASSINLNGYEQYF. This chain connects TRBV19 to TRBJ2-7; D unclear. The CDR3 sequence is 14 residues long. Trimming cost V 3 bases and J 3 bases, with 12 bases left between them. From germline, CDR1 is LNHDA and CDR2 SQIVND (reference sequence).

V gene TRBV5-1 combines with J gene TRBJ2-3; D remains ambiguous. This CDR3 is 15 amino acids long. Germline loops: CDR1 SGHRS, CDR2 YFSETQ. The germline V and J ends were trimmed by 4 bases and 0 bases, with 12 bases remaining between them. This CDR3 reads CASSVRGTSTDTQYF. The CDR3, as DNA: TGCGCCAGCAGCGTTCGAGGAACTAGCACAGATACGCAGTATTTT.

Note on this clone: At one end, the junction sequence differs from germline, possibly due to a read error. The V call is TRBV7-2, the J call TRBJ2-7; TRBD2 matches at 11 bases. From germline, CDR1 is SGHTA and CDR2 FQGNSA. This CDR3 region has 17 residues. This chain's CDR3 is CASSSSSGGSISYGQYF. The DNA for the CDR3 is TGTGCCAGCAGCTCATCTAGCGGGGGGTCTATTAGTTACGGGCAGTACTTC.

V is TRBV9 and J is TRBJ2-5; 14 bases match TRBD2. TRBJ2-7 matches the DNA end more closely, so the J call is doubtful. The CDR3 length is 16 residues. Germline CDR1 SGDLS, CDR2 YYNGEE. CDR3 coding DNA: TGTGCCAGCAGCCCGAGACTAGCGGGGGGGCCCCACGAGCAGTACTTC. This codes for CASSPRLAGGPHEQYF.

The chain uses TRBV10-2 and TRBJ2-7; 8 bases map to TRBD2. The CDR3 contains 13 residues. V was pared by 5 bases and J by 7 bases, with 7 bases of the junction left unmatched. Germline V lookup: CDR1 WSHSY, CDR2 SAAADI. The chain's CDR3 is CASSPPGLGEQYF. CDR3 bases: TGCGCCAGCAGTCCACCGGGACTAGGAGAGCAGTACTTC.

The genes are TRBV7-2 and TRBJ2-3; 8 nucleotides agree with TRBD2. CDR1 is SGHTA and CDR2 is FQGNSA in the germline V gene. J lost 7 bases, V lost 5 bases, and 11 bases had no gene match. The CDR3 covers 15 residues. The CDR3 DNA reads TGTGCCAGCAGCCCGGGCGGGGGGCAAAGGAATACGCAGTATTTT. Protein: CASSPGGGQRNTQYF.